This T cell receptor beta chain was sequenced during a study of memory B cells and T cells in multiple sclerosis. Study conclusions and caveats: Shared clonotype counts depended on differing compartment clone-set sizes and were normalized.

Concerning this clone itself: The antigen remains undetermined.

TCRdb's table, derived via immunoSEQ multiplex PCR, lists solely in-frame clones and lacks some. The sample records about 45,000 clones, approximately 80% being singletons. Separate sequencing covered autoproliferating (CFSE-dim) and non-proliferating (CFSE-high) T cells from stimulus-free culture. Pooled replicate wells came from approximately 5x10^7 CFSE-labeled PBMCs cultured 7 days without stimulus. PBMCs were labeled with approximately 0.53 uM CFSE and cultured without exogenous stimuli. The sequenced material came from PBMCs from blood kept in culture. The sequence was obtained from a human donor with multiple sclerosis.

The CDR3 protein is CASSVGPNTDTQYF. Here the CDR3 DNA reads TGTGCCAGCAGCGTAGGACCGAACACAGATACGCAGTATTTT. This chain links TRBV9 with TRBJ2-3; D gene uncertain. The CDR3 loop spans 14 amino acids. V lost 0 bases and J 2 bases, leaving 7 bases between the germline ends. CDR1 and CDR2 (germline): SGDLS, YYNGEE. Drawing the rest from reference TRBV9 and TRBJ2-3, the complete variable domain is DSGVTQTPKHLITATGQRVTLRCSPRSGDLSVYWYQQSLDQGLQFLIQYYNGEERAKGNILERFSAQQFPDLHSELNLSSLELGDSALYFCASSVGPNTDTQYFGPGTRLTVL.